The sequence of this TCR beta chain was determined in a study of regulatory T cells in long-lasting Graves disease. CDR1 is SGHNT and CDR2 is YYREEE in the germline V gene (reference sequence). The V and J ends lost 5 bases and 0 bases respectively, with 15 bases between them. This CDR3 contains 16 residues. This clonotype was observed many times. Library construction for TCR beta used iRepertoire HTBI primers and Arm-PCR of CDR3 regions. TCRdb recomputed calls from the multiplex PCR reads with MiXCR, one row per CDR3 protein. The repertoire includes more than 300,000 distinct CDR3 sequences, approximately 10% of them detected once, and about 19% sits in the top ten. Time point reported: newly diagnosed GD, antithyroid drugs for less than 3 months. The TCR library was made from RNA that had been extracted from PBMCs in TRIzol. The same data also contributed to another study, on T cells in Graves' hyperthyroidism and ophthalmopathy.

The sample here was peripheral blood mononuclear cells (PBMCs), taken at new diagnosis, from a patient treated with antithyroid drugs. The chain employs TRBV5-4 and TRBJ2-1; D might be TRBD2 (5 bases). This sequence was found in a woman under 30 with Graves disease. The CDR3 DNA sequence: TGTGCCAGCAGACCGAGTGTCGGGGACTCCTACAATGAGCAGTTCTTC. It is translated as CASRPSVGDSYNEQFF. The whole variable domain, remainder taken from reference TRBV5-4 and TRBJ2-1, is ETGVTQSPTHLIKTRGQQVTLRCSSQSGHNTVSWYQQALGQGPQFIFQYYREEENGRGNFPPRFSGLQFPNYSSELNVNALELDDSALYLCASRPSVGDSYNEQFFGPGTRLTVL.